The 10 T cell receptor beta chains in this list originate from one sample, sequenced in a study of T cells expressing NK-cell markers. Reanalyzing the 5' RACE reads, TCRdb keeps one entry per CDR3 protein, without DNA. Its table lists 550,000 to 600,000 distinct CDR3 sequences. The source material was blood T cells: a sorted CD56 or NKG2C T cell subset, CD4+ or CD8+ T cells, or bulk PBMC T cells (not recorded which). The origin of the receptors is a man aged 18 to 30 in good health.

The genes are TRBV6-5 and TRBJ1-1; the TCRdb call, TRBD1, lacks DNA for checking. This CDR3 contains 14 residues. CDR1 and CDR2 from the germline V gene are MNHEY and SVGAGI. The CDR3 loop is CASNPQGLSTEAFF.

This rearrangement joins TRBV10-3 to TRBJ1-2. The germline V gene has CDR1 ENHRY and CDR2 SYGVKD. CDR3 length: 14 residues. CDR3 loop: CAISERETSTGYTF.

The V gene is TRBV10-2, the J gene TRBJ2-4; without DNA, the TCRdb call of TRBD1 cannot be checked. Germline lookup yields CDR1 WSHSY and CDR2 SAAADI. CDR3 size: 15 residues. Here the CDR3 reads CASRLDRAAKNIQYF.

The V and J genes are TRBV27 and TRBJ2-5; TCRdb's D gene call, TRBD2, goes unchecked for lack of DNA. The V gene's germline CDR1 is MNHEY and CDR2 SMNVEV (reference sequence). CDR3 length equals 15 residues. The CDR3 loop is CASSLQAGGLETQYF.

This rearrangement joins TRBV25-1 to TRBJ2-5; TCRdb's D call of TRBD2 is untestable without DNA. The CDR3 is made up of 12 amino acids. The V gene's germline CDR1 is MGHDK and CDR2 SYGVNS. Here the CDR3 reads CATARRGETQYF.

V and J are TRBV10-3 and TRBJ2-5; TCRdb calls TRBD2, which cannot be checked without DNA. Germline CDR1 is ENHRY and CDR2 is SYGVKD. The CDR3 is made up of 16 amino acids. CDR3 sequence: CAISVGRELAQETQYF.

The chain has TRBV5-1 and TRBJ2-1; TCRdb proposes TRBD2, but this gene call is untestable without DNA. The CDR3 runs to 14 residues. The germline V gene encodes CDR1 SGHRS and CDR2 YFSETQ. This chain's CDR3 is CASSKAGGDNEQFF.

The rearrangement uses TRBV7-3 and TRBJ2-3; TCRdb lists TRBD1, though no DNA is available to test this call. Germline lookup yields CDR1 SGHTA and CDR2 FQGTGA. CDR3 length: 14 residues. CDR3 amino acids: CASSSRGSTDTQYF.

The chain uses TRBV5-1 and TRBJ2-7. CDR1 is SGHRS and CDR2 is YFSETQ in the germline V gene. This CDR3 is built from 15 residues. CDR3 sequence: CASSFSAQSNYEQYF. Full variable domain (rest looked up from reference TRBV5-1 and TRBJ2-7): KAGVTQTPRYLIKTRGQQVTLSCSPISGHRSVSWYQQTPGQGLQFLFEYFSETQRNKGNFPGRFSGRQFSNSRSEMNVSTLELGDSALYLCASSFSAQSNYEQYFGPGTRLTVT.

The chain recombines TRBV15 with TRBJ2-5; there is no DNA to check the TCRdb D call of TRBD2. The CDR3 contains 14 residues. Germline assignment: CDR1 LNHNV and CDR2 YYDKDF (reference sequence). CDR3 sequence reads: CATSGRGGMETQYF.